These T cell receptor beta chains were read from a single sample in a study of blood T cell repertoires in COVID-19. Libraries were prepared by immunoSEQ multiplex PCR; TCRdb keeps only in-frame clonotypes and omits some of them. There are 300,000 to 400,000 clones in the sample; roughly 90% occur only once, and 3% lies in the top ten. The specimen sequenced was peripheral blood. The receptors derive from a young woman with COVID-19, enrolled during active disease. CDR3s include the opening cysteine and the closing phenylalanine or tryptophan. The D gene is left open where the match is weak. Only some rows state a clone size, as once, few, many or a class for expanded clones.

clone_size d_call j_call v_call cdr3_nt cdr3_aa
. . TRBJ1-1 TRBV4-1 TGCGCCAGCAGCCAACGGTCAGTACAGCGGACTGAAGCTTTCTTT CASSQRSVQRTEAFF
. . TRBJ2-1 TRBV3-1/TRBV3-2 TGTGCCAGCAGGGACTTGACTAGGGGTAATGAGCAGTTCTTC CASRDLTRGNEQFF
. . TRBJ2-7 TRBV18 TGTGCCAGCTCACCACGTTCAAGAGACTCCTACGAGCAGTACTTC CASSPRSRDSYEQYF
. . TRBJ2-5 TRBV28 TGTGCCAGCACCCAATCAGGGCTAGCGCAGTACTTC CASTQSGLAQYF
. TRBD1 TRBJ2-7 TRBV27 TGTGCCAGCAGTCGATCCCTTGGGACAGGGTTCACCGAGCAGTACTTC CASSRSLGTGFTEQYF
. . TRBJ2-7 TRBV5-4 TGTGCCAGCAGCTTGGGACCCCGGGGGCAGTACTTC CASSLGPRGQYF
few TRBD1 TRBJ1-1 TRBV6-5 TGTGCCAGCAGGCTACAGGGGCTGAACACTGAAGCTTTCTTT CASRLQGLNTEAFF
. . TRBJ2-2 TRBV5-1 TGCGCCAGCAGCTTGGCCACAGGGTACACCGGGGAGCTGTTTTTT CASSLATGYTGELFF
. TRBD1 TRBJ1-5 TRBV4-3 TGCGCCAGCAGCCAAGATCTAAACCACAGGGGAAGCAATCAGCCCCAGCATTTT CASSQDLNHRGSNQPQHF
. . TRBJ2-7 TRBV7-9 TGTGCCAGCAGCGTCTTTTCCGGGACATCCCCCTACGAGCAGTACTTC CASSVFSGTSPYEQYF
. . TRBJ1-6 TRBV12-3/TRBV12-4 TGTGCCAGCAGTCCCACAGAGACTTCACCCCTCCACTTT CASSPTETSPLHF
. TRBD1 TRBJ1-2 TRBV5-1 TGCGCCAGCAGCCCCCGACAGGGCCGAGGCGGCTATGGCTACACCTTC CASSPRQGRGGYGYTF
. . TRBJ1-2 TRBV24-1 TGTGCCACCAGTTCGATTGGGGGCCAGGGCCAGGGTTACACCTTC CATSSIGGQGQGYTF
. . TRBJ1-6 TRBV28 TGTGCCACGCGGCAGGGGAAATCACCCCTCCACTTT CATRQGKSPLHF
once TRBD1 TRBJ1-1 TRBV5-6 TGTGCCAGCAGCGTAGGACAGGGTTCATTTTCTGAAGCTTTCTTT CASSVGQGSFSEAFF
few . TRBJ1-3 TRBV7-6 TGTGCCAGCAGCTTAGCGCGGCAGGGGATGGGCACCATATATTTT CASSLARQGMGTIYF
. TRBD1 TRBJ2-5 TRBV10-3 TGTGCCACTACGCCTGGGACAGGGCAAGAGACCCAGTACTTC CATTPGTGQETQYF
. . TRBJ1-5 TRBV7-9 TGTGCCAGCAGCTTAGTCGGGCGGGTCAATCAGCCCCAGCATTTT CASSLVGRVNQPQHF
few . TRBJ2-7 TRBV5-6 TGTGCCAGCAGCTTCGCGAGGGGAGGCGAGCAGTACTTC CASSFARGGEQYF
. TRBD1 TRBJ1-3 TRBV11-2 TGTGCCAGCAGCTTAAACGCCGAGACAGGGGTCGCTGGAAACACCATATATTTT CASSLNAETGVAGNTIYF
. . TRBJ1-4 TRBV7-2 TGTGCCAGCAGCTTAGCGAGCGGGGTAAATCGGCTGTTTTTT CASSLASGVNRLFF
. . TRBJ2-3 TRBV12-3/TRBV12-4 TGTGCCAGCAGAACATATGCAGATACGCAGTATTTT CASRTYADTQYF
few . TRBJ2-5 TRBV7-2 TGTGCCAGCAGCTTAAGGGGGGGCCGGGAGAGAGAGACCCAGTACTTC CASSLRGGRERETQYF
. . TRBJ1-6 TRBV9 TGTGCCAGCAGCCTCCGGGGGTCCTCCTATAATTCACCCCTCCACTTT CASSLRGSSYNSPLHF
. TRBD1 TRBJ1-1 TRBV5-8 TGTGCCAGCAGCCTTGACAGGGGAGGAACTGAAGCTTTCTTT CASSLDRGGTEAFF
once . TRBJ1-6 TRBV10-2 TGCGCCATCTCGGGACAACCGAGCTCCTATAATTCACCCCTCCACTTT CAISGQPSSYNSPLHF
. . TRBJ1-5 TRBV12-3/TRBV12-4 TGTGCCAGCATATCGGGTAATCAGCCCCAGCATTTT CASISGNQPQHF
few TRBD2 TRBJ2-7 TRBV7-9 TGTGCCAGCAGCCAAGGGAATAGCGGGGGCTACGAGCAGTACTTC CASSQGNSGGYEQYF
once TRBD1 TRBJ2-3 TRBV29-1 TGCAGCGTTGAACCCCCTGACAGGGGGACAGATACGCAGTATTTT CSVEPPDRGTDTQYF
. . TRBJ2-2 TRBV24-1 TGTGCCACCAGGGGGACTCGTGGTGACACCGGGGAGCTGTTTTTT CATRGTRGDTGELFF
. TRBD1 TRBJ2-1 TRBV7-6 TGTGCCAGCAGCCTCGAACCGGGACAGGGGTACAATGAGCAGTTCTTC CASSLEPGQGYNEQFF
. . TRBJ2-2 TRBV10-1 TGCGCCAGCAGGGGCTCTCCAAACACCGGGGAGCTGTTTTTT CASRGSPNTGELFF
. . TRBJ1-6 TRBV4-2 TGTGCCAGCAGCCCCCTCTTCGCGGGTAATTCACCCCTCCACTTT CASSPLFAGNSPLHF
few TRBD1 TRBJ2-5 TRBV6-5 TGTGCCAGCAGTTGGACAGGAATAAGCGGAGAGACCCAGTACTTC CASSWTGISGETQYF
. TRBD1 TRBJ2-7 TRBV19 TGTGCCAGTAGCGACCCGGGACAGGGTACCTACGAGCAGTACTTC CASSDPGQGTYEQYF
. . TRBJ2-5 TRBV24-1 TGTGCCACCAGTGATGTCGGGGGTAGGGAGACCCAGTACTTC CATSDVGGRETQYF
. TRBD1 TRBJ2-3 TRBV3-1/TRBV3-2 TGTGCCAGCAGCTACGGACAGGAAAGCACAGATACGCAGTATTTT CASSYGQESTDTQYF
. . TRBJ1-2 TRBV19 TGTGCCAGTAGTGGCGGGGACCTCATTGGGGGCTACACCTTC CASSGGDLIGGYTF
. . TRBJ2-2 TRBV7-9 TGTGCCAGCAGCTCCCTTCGGGGGACCGGGGAGCTGTTTTTT CASSSLRGTGELFF
. . TRBJ1-2 TRBV7-2 TGTGCCAGCAGCTTAGAATCATCCAGGTCTAACTATGGCTACACCTTC CASSLESSRSNYGYTF
once . TRBJ2-2 TRBV28 TGTGCCAGCAGTTCCTTACGCGGGGTGAACACCGGGGAGCTGTTTTTT CASSSLRGVNTGELFF